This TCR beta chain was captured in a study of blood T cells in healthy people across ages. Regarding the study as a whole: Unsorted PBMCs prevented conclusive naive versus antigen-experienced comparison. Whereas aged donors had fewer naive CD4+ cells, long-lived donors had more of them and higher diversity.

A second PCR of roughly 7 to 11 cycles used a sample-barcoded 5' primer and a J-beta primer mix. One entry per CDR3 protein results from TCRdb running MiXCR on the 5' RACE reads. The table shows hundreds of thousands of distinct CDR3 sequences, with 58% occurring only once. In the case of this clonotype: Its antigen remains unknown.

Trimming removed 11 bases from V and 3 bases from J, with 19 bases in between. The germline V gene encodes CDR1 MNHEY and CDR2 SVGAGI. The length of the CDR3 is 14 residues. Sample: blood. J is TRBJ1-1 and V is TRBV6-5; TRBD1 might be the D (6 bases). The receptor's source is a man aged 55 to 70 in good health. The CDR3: CAAHRVGGHTEAFF. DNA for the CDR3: TGTGCCGCCCACAGGGTTGGGGGGCACACTGAAGCTTTCTTT.